The 5 T cell receptor beta chains below all came from one sample that was sequenced in a study of cytomegalovirus exposure and HLA in healthy donors listed by TCRdb under 2017. To prepare the library, the immunoSEQ multiplex PCR assay was applied. For the multiplex PCR, a mixture combining 60 forward primers for TCR Vbeta segments and 13 reverse primers for TCR Jbeta segments was used. TCRdb re-hosts the immuneACCESS table, in-frame sequences only. Its copies lack some clones; in the studies checked, an unresolved V gene accounts for under half of them, and the cause for the rest is not known. The table for this sample lists around 130,000 clones; around four fifths of them were counted only once. Together, the top ten hold roughly 5% of the sample. The specimen was PBMCs. The receptors originated from a man aged 30-40 years in good health and CMV-seronegative.

V is TRBV10-3 and J is TRBJ2-3, with a possible D match to TRBD1 (6 bases). V shed 6 bases and J shed 3 bases, with 13 bases lying between them. The CDR3 length is 14 residues. Germline V gene data show CDR1 as ENHRY and CDR2 as SYGVKD. This CDR3 reads CAISTYRATDTQYF. In DNA form, the CDR3 reads TGTGCCATCAGCACCTACAGGGCAACAGATACGCAGTATTTT.

This clone has just a few counts. The rearrangement links TRBV19 to TRBJ2-5, with unresolved D. Germline V gene lookup returns CDR1 LNHDA and CDR2 SQIVND (reference sequence). This CDR3 has 12 amino acids. Trimming took 4 bases from V and 5 from J, leaving 8 bases between them. The CDR3 loop is CASSNQYETQYF. The CDR3 region has the DNA TGTGCCAGTAGTAACCAGTACGAGACCCAGTACTTC.

The CDR3 region has the DNA TGTGCCAGCAGCTTAGCGGGACACCCGAGCTCCTACGAGCAGTACTTC. Its translation is CASSLAGHPSSYEQYF. The chain couples TRBV7-8 to TRBJ2-7; D perhaps matches TRBD1 (6 bases). The CDR3 has 16 amino acids. The ends were cut back, 0 bases at V and 0 bases at J, with 12 bases in the middle. Germline CDR1 reads SGHVS; CDR2 reads FQNEAQ.

This sequence joins TRBV5-1 and TRBJ2-1, with 7 bases that match TRBD2. V trimming: 3 bases; J trimming: 4 bases; junction bases outside the gene matches: 10. The CDR3 contains 16 residues. Germline V lookup: CDR1 SGHRS, CDR2 YFSETQ. CDR3 sequence: CASSYLSGILYNEQFF. The CDR3 nucleotides are TGCGCCAGCAGCTACTTAAGCGGGATCCTATACAATGAGCAGTTCTTC.

The chain carries TRBV19 and TRBJ1-1; no clear D gene. Germline V gene lookup returns CDR1 LNHDA and CDR2 SQIVND (reference sequence). Trimming removed 6 bases at V and 1 base at J, with 9 bases between. The CDR3 contains 13 residues. The DNA for the CDR3 is TGTGCCAGTAGATTAGAGTGGAACACTGAAGCTTTCTTT. Amino acids: CASRLEWNTEAFF.